The rows below give T cell receptor beta chains drawn from one sample of a study of blood T cell repertoires in COVID-19. Measured with immunoSEQ multiplex PCR; TCRdb has only the in-frame clones, and not every one. The table has a few hundred thousand clones, around three quarters seen once. Sequencing was done on a sample of peripheral blood. Receptors originate from a woman older than 75 with acute or convalescent COVID-19. CDR3s include the opening cysteine and the closing phenylalanine or tryptophan. A D gene is named only where the DNA matches it firmly. Size tells how often a clone was seen (once, few, many) or the class of an expanded clone, and some rows leave it out.

j_call,v_call,d_call,clone_size,cdr3_nt,cdr3_aa
TRBJ1-2,TRBV28,NA,NA,TGTGCCAGCAGTTTAAGTCCCAGGGATGGCTACACCTTC,CASSLSPRDGYTF
TRBJ2-3,TRBV28,NA,NA,TGTGCCAGCAGGAAGACTGGCACAGATACGCAGTATTTT,CASRKTGTDTQYF
TRBJ1-5,TRBV9,NA,few,TGTGCCAGCAGCGTAGGACAGGCAGTCAATCAGCCCCAGCATTTT,CASSVGQAVNQPQHF
TRBJ1-5,TRBV28,TRBD1,NA,TGTGCCAGCAGTTTGCAGGGGGCAAGACAGCCCCAGCATTTT,CASSLQGARQPQHF
TRBJ2-2,TRBV5-1,NA,NA,TGCGCCAGCAGCTTGGAAGCTGTGAGGGAGCTGTTTTTT,CASSLEAVRELFF
TRBJ1-3,TRBV5-4,NA,NA,TGTGCCAGCAGCATAACAGGTGCTGGAAACACCATATATTTT,CASSITGAGNTIYF
TRBJ2-7,TRBV3-1/TRBV3-2,NA,NA,TGTGCCAGCAGATCAGGGTCCGAGCAGTACTTC,CASRSGSEQYF
TRBJ2-7,TRBV6-5,TRBD1,few,TGTGCCAGCAGTCCGACAGGGCCCTACGAGCAGTACTTC,CASSPTGPYEQYF
TRBJ1-1,TRBV7-9,NA,NA,TGTGCCAGCAGCTTAGCGGGGACAAACACTGAAGCTTTCTTT,CASSLAGTNTEAFF
TRBJ2-5,TRBV18,NA,NA,TGTGCCAGCTCACCATATTTCTCAGGAGGGGAGACCCAGTACTTC,CASSPYFSGGETQYF
TRBJ2-7,TRBV2,TRBD1,NA,TGTGCCAGCAACTCGCCGGGACAGATCTCCTACGAGCAGTACTTC,CASNSPGQISYEQYF
TRBJ2-7,TRBV12-5,NA,NA,TGTGCTAGTGGTCCGGGGTACGAGCAGTACTTC,CASGPGYEQYF
TRBJ2-3,TRBV12-3/TRBV12-4,NA,NA,TGTGCCAGCGTCGTATTTAGCGGTTATACGCAGTATTTT,CASVVFSGYTQYF
TRBJ2-7,TRBV7-8,TRBD1,NA,TGTGCCAGCAGCCGAGGGACAGGGGGTTCCTACGAGCAGTACTTC,CASSRGTGGSYEQYF
TRBJ2-2,TRBV11-3,NA,once,TGTGCCAGCAGCCTAGGCAGTCTCCCCGGGGAGCTGTTTTTT,CASSLGSLPGELFF